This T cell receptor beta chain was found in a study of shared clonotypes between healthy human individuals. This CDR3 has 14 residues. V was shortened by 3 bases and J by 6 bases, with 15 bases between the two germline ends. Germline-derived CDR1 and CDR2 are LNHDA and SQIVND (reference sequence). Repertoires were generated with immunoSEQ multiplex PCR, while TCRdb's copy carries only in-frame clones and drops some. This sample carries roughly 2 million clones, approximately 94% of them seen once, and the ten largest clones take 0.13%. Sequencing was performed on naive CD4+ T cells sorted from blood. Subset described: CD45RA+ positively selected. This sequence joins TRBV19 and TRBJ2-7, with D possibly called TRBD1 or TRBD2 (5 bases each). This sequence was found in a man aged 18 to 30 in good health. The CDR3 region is CASSIGTPGSEQYF. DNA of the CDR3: TGTGCCAGTAGTATTGGGACGCCAGGGAGCGAGCAGTACTTC.